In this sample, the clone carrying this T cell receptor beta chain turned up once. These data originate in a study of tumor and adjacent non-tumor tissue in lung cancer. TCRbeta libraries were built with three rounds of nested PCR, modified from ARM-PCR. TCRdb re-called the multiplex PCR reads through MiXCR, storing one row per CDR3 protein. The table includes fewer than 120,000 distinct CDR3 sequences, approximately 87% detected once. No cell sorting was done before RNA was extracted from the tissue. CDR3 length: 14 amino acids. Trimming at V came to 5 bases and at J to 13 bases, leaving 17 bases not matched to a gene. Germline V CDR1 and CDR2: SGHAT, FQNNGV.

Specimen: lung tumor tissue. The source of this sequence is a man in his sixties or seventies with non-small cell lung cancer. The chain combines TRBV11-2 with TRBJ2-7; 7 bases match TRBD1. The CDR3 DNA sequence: TGTGCCAGCAGCGGGGACAGTATAAGCTACGAACATTACTTC. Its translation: CASSGDSISYEHYF.